This entry lists 27 T cell receptor beta chains sequenced from one sample in a study of cytomegalovirus exposure and HLA in healthy donors. The PCR contained 60 Vbeta and 13 Jbeta primers. Assay used: immunoSEQ multiplex PCR; TCRdb lists only in-frame clones, some missing. Of approximately 100,000 clones in the sample, approximately 85% were seen once. The sample taken for sequencing was PBMCs. These receptors were collected from a man younger than 45 in good health and CMV-seronegative.

The chain is built from TRBV6-6 and TRBJ1-1; 10 nucleotides line up with TRBD1. The CDR3 loop spans 15 amino acids. Per the germline V gene, CDR1 is MNHNY and CDR2 is SVGAGI (reference sequence). J was trimmed by 1 base and V by 6 bases; bases with no gene match: 5. The CDR3 DNA is TGTGCCAGCAGCACGACAGGGGGCAGGAACACTGAAGCTTTCTTT. It encodes CASSTTGGRNTEAFF.

The gene calls are TRBV5-4 and TRBJ2-7; tentatively, D is TRBD2 (7 bases). V was shortened by 0 bases and J by 4 bases, with 14 bases between the two germline ends. The germline V gene has CDR1 SGHNT and CDR2 YYREEE (reference sequence). CDR3 length: 15 residues. The CDR3 here is CASSLGGGDRYEQYF. The CDR3 DNA reads as TGTGCCAGCAGCTTGGGCGGGGGCGACCGGTACGAGCAGTACTTC.

This clone was recorded once. The chain carries TRBV6-5 and TRBJ1-4; 7 nucleotides agree with TRBD1. The CDR3 is 14 amino acids. CDR1 and CDR2 (germline): MNHEY, SVGAGI. The V segment lost 6 bases and the J segment 8 bases; nucleotides outside the gene matches: 9. Here the CDR3 reads CASSPRQGREKLFF. The CDR3 bases are TGTGCCAGCAGCCCCAGACAGGGAAGAGAAAAACTGTTTTTT.

The chain joins TRBV6-5 to TRBJ2-3; D not certain. CDR1 and CDR2 from the germline V gene are MNHEY and SVGAGI. CDR3 size: 14 residues. V was cut by 5 bases and J by 6 bases, with 15 bases left in between. The DNA for the CDR3 is TGTGCCAGCAGTACCAGTCGATCTCAGGATACGCAGTATTTT. Translating gives CASSTSRSQDTQYF.

CDR3 loop: CASSPQGTIRPQHF. For the CDR3, the DNA is TGTGCCAGCAGTCCTCAAGGGACAATCAGGCCCCAGCATTTT. The V gene is TRBV6-5, the J gene TRBJ1-5; D perhaps matches TRBD1 (6 bases). Germline values: CDR1 MNHEY, CDR2 SVGAGI. The V end was cut by 5 bases, the J end by 9 bases, with 17 bases between. The CDR3 consists of 14 residues.

V and J are TRBV7-6 and TRBJ1-1; possibly TRBD1 for D (6 bases). This CDR3 has 15 residues. Trimming left V 0 bases short and J 0 bases short, with 8 bases between. Germline CDR1 reads SGHVS; CDR2 reads FNYEAQ. CDR3 bases: TGTGCCAGCAGCTTAGCAGGGGGTATGAACACTGAAGCTTTCTTT. It translates to CASSLAGGMNTEAFF.

This chain joins TRBV9 and TRBJ1-5, with unresolved D. Germline V CDR1 and CDR2: SGDLS, YYNGEE. V lost 0 bases to trimming and J lost 1 base, with 5 bases between them. There are 14 residues in the CDR3. The CDR3 loop reads CASSVGTSNQPQHF. The CDR3, as DNA: TGTGCCAGCAGCGTAGGCACAAGCAATCAGCCCCAGCATTTT. The variable domain in full, with the rest retrieved from reference TRBV9 and TRBJ1-5, is DSGVTQTPKHLITATGQRVTLRCSPRSGDLSVYWYQQSLDQGLQFLIQYYNGEERAKGNILERFSAQQFPDLHSELNLSSLELGDSALYFCASSVGTSNQPQHFGDGTRLSIL.

This clone has a single count. The chain recombines TRBV6-4 with TRBJ2-1; tentative D call: TRBD2 (7 bases). Trimming took 2 bases from V and 6 from J, leaving 11 bases between them. Germline V gene lookup returns CDR1 MRHNA and CDR2 SNTAGT. The CDR3 has 14 residues. The CDR3 DNA reads TGTGCCAGCAGTGACAGGGGAGGGGGCAATGAGCAGTTCTTC. Translating gives CASSDRGGGNEQFF.

The gene calls are TRBV6-1 and TRBJ1-6; D perhaps matches TRBD1 (5 bases). CDR1 is MNHNS and CDR2 is SASEGT in the germline V gene. Trimming left V 11 bases short and J 6 bases short, with 14 bases between. The CDR3 is 13 residues long. The CDR3 is CAGGQGRNSPLHF. The CDR3 DNA reads TGTGCCGGAGGGCAGGGACGTAATTCACCCCTCCACTTT.

The genes are TRBV30 and TRBJ1-1; D uncertain. Germline CDR1 and CDR2: GTSNPN and SVGIG (reference sequence). The CDR3 runs 11 residues. Trimming pared 1 base from V and 7 bases from J, leaving 7 bases between. CDR3: CAWSERDEAFF. The CDR3 DNA reads TGTGCCTGGAGTGAGAGGGATGAAGCTTTCTTT.

The chain employs TRBV4-1 and TRBJ2-2; D unresolved. The CDR3 loop spans 13 amino acids. Trimming pared 3 bases from V and 4 bases from J, leaving 6 bases between. CDR1 and CDR2 from the germline V gene are MGHRA and YSYEKL. The DNA for the CDR3 is TGCGCCAGCAGCCATAGAAGCACCGGGGAGCTGTTTTTT. It encodes CASSHRSTGELFF.

The chain is built from TRBV4-1 and TRBJ2-1; weak D call: TRBD2 (6 bases). This CDR3 comprises 16 residues. V lost 2 bases and J lost 4, with 15 bases in between. Germline V gene sequence: CDR1 MGHRA, CDR2 YSYEKL. The CDR3 reads CASSQPSAGWYNEQFF. The CDR3 DNA reads as TGCGCCAGCAGCCAACCCTCGGCGGGGTGGTACAATGAGCAGTTCTTC.

The chain joins TRBV6-5 to TRBJ1-6, with 10 bases identical to TRBD1. Per germline, CDR1 MNHEY and CDR2 SVGAGI. The CDR3 runs 10 residues. CDR3 region: CVAGQGTLHF. CDR3 bases: TGTGTCGCGGGACAGGGGACCCTCCACTTT.

The rearrangement links TRBV14 to TRBJ1-3; 7 nucleotides agree with TRBD1. The germline gives CDR1 SGHDN, CDR2 FVKESK. The CDR3 loop spans 16 amino acids. Germline trimming cut 2 bases from V and 4 bases from J; bases unmatched to any gene: 8. CDR3 sequence reads: CASSQNRQGVGNTIYF. In DNA, the CDR3 is TGTGCCAGCAGCCAAAATCGGCAGGGGGTGGGAAACACCATATATTTT. Complete variable domain (other parts from reference TRBV14 and TRBJ1-3): EAGVTQFPSHSVIEKGQTVTLRCDPISGHDNLYWYRRVMGKEIKFLLHFVKESKQDESGMPNNRFLAERTGGTYSTLKVQPAELEDSGVYFCASSQNRQGVGNTIYFGEGSWLTVV.

The chain uses TRBV7-3 and TRBJ2-3, with a weak D call TRBD1 (7 bases). V lost 5 bases, J lost 0 bases, and 12 bases lay in between. Germline assignment: CDR1 SGHTA and CDR2 FQGTGA. This CDR3 has 15 amino acids. The CDR3 sequence is CASSAGTASTDTQYF. The DNA of the CDR3 is TGTGCCAGCAGCGCGGGGACAGCTAGCACAGATACGCAGTATTTT. The whole variable domain, remainder taken from reference TRBV7-3 and TRBJ2-3, is GAGVSQTPSNKVTEKGKYVELRCDPISGHTALYWYRQSLGQGPEFLIYFQGTGAADDSGLPNDRFFAVRPEGSVSTLKIQRTERGDSAVYLCASSAGTASTDTQYFGPGTRLTVL.

V usage is TRBV7-8 and J usage is TRBJ2-7, with D perhaps matching TRBD1 (5 bases). This CDR3 has 13 residues. Trimming stripped 5 bases from V and 4 bases from J, with 12 bases between. In germline, CDR1 is SGHVS, CDR2 FQNEAQ. This chain's CDR3 is CASSPPAGYEQYF. The CDR3 bases are TGTGCCAGCAGCCCACCTGCAGGGTACGAGCAGTACTTC.

This chain connects TRBV4-2 to TRBJ2-5; 9 bases align to TRBD1. V trimming: 2 bases; J trimming: 2 bases; junction bases outside the gene matches: 12. This CDR3 has 18 residues. Germline values: CDR1 LGHNA, CDR2 YNFKEQ. CDR3 sequence reads: CASSQWDPGQGNQETQYF. CDR3 nucleotide sequence: TGTGCCAGCAGCCAATGGGACCCGGGACAGGGAAATCAAGAGACCCAGTACTTC.

V gene TRBV21-1 combines with J gene TRBJ2-7; TRBD2 is the table's D call, not checked against the DNA. TRBV21-1 is given as a pseudogene. CDR3 size: 14 residues. The CDR3 loop reads CASSKERVVYEQYF. CDR3 sequence (DNA): TGTGCCAGCAGCAAAGAACGGGTAGTCTACGAGCAGTACTTC.

The gene calls are TRBV7-2 and TRBJ2-7; D is possibly TRBD2 (5 bases). Germline values: CDR1 SGHTA, CDR2 FQGNSA. This CDR3 contains 17 residues. The V end lost 2 bases, the J end lost 2 bases, and 19 bases lay between the germline ends. CDR3 residues: CASSLRRKTLGTYEQYF. In DNA form, the CDR3 reads TGTGCCAGCAGCTTAAGGAGGAAAACCCTCGGAACCTACGAGCAGTACTTC.

The V and J genes are TRBV6-1 and TRBJ2-1, with 9 bases aligning to TRBD2. The V gene end was trimmed by 2 bases and the J gene end by 6 bases; junction bases not matched to a gene: 5. The CDR3 is made up of 15 amino acids. Germline V gene lookup returns CDR1 MNHNS and CDR2 SASEGT. The chain's CDR3 is CASSELAGGSNEQFF. CDR3 coding DNA: TGTGCCAGCAGTGAATTGGCGGGGGGGAGCAATGAGCAGTTCTTC.

V usage is TRBV5-4 and J usage is TRBJ2-1; 14 bases agree with TRBD2. J gave up 9 bases and V 4 bases, and 15 bases lay outside the gene matches. Germline V lookup: CDR1 SGHNT, CDR2 YYREEE (reference sequence). This CDR3 has 18 amino acids. The CDR3 sequence: CASSEGLAGARAVGEQFF. The CDR3 nucleotides read TGTGCCAGCAGCGAGGGACTAGCGGGGGCCAGAGCGGTGGGTGAGCAGTTCTTC.

The V and J genes are TRBV19 and TRBJ2-5, with 7 bases aligning to TRBD2. CDR1 is LNHDA and CDR2 is SQIVND in the germline V gene (reference sequence). Trimming at V came to 3 bases and at J to 3 bases, leaving 1 base not matched to a gene. The CDR3 is 13 amino acids. The CDR3 bases are TGTGCCAGTAGTATGACTAGCAAAGAGACCCAGTACTTC. Its protein product is CASSMTSKETQYF.

The V call is TRBV6-5, the J call TRBJ2-7, with 7 bases matching TRBD2. The CDR3 has 12 amino acids. J gave up 5 bases and V 8 bases, and 6 bases lay outside the gene matches. In germline, CDR1 is MNHEY, CDR2 SVGAGI. The CDR3 region has the DNA TGTGCCAGCCTCGGGGGGTCCGACGAGCAGTACTTC. Translation: CASLGGSDEQYF.

The chain has TRBV5-6 and TRBJ2-1; 10 nucleotides match TRBD2. This CDR3 has 16 amino acids. Looked up from germline, CDR1 is SGHDT and CDR2 is YYEEEE. V dropped 0 bases and J dropped 15; count of bases not matched to a gene: 15. CDR3 sequence: CASSLGLAGEYPPPFF. DNA for the CDR3: TGTGCCAGCAGCTTGGGACTAGCGGGCGAGTACCCTCCCCCGTTCTTC.

This clone was seen just once. This chain joins TRBV5-1 and TRBJ2-2; D gene uncertain. CDR1 is SGHRS, CDR2 YFSETQ, per germline. The CDR3 runs 13 residues. V lost 4 bases and J lost 6, with 10 bases in between. The CDR3 coding sequence is TGCGCCAGCAGCCCCGTCCCCCCCGGGGAGCTGTTTTTT. This gives the protein CASSPVPPGELFF.

The chain joins TRBV6-5 to TRBJ2-7, with D possibly TRBD2 on 5 matching bases. The ends were cut back, 2 bases at V and 0 bases at J, with 8 bases in the middle. There are 14 residues in the CDR3. Germline CDR1 is MNHEY and CDR2 is SVGAGI. The CDR3 DNA is TGTGCCAGCAGTTACGGTGGAGGCTCCTACGAGCAGTACTTC. Residues: CASSYGGGSYEQYF.

The rearrangement links TRBV29-1 to TRBJ2-5, with no clear D. The assigned J gene may be wrong: the sequence end matches TRBJ2-7 better. Germline-derived CDR1 and CDR2 are SQVTM and ANQGSEA. The CDR3 loop spans 16 amino acids. CDR3 bases: TGCAGCGTTGCTTCACGACATTCTCCCCCACCCTACGAGCAGTACTTC. This sequence encodes CSVASRHSPPPYEQYF.